The clone carrying this T cell receptor beta chain was counted ten times or more. Original processing notes: The median was 95,638 TCRs per sample, ranging roughly 20,000 to 690,600. TCRdb fed the RACE reads into MiXCR, producing one record per CDR3 protein. The V and J calls here are based on TCRdb, not the publication. This table holds approximately 79,000 distinct CDR3 sequences, over 6.5% found once. These data originate in a study of human T cells and chemical hapten exposure. Study details: For sensitization, 2% DPC was applied to an approximately 2 cm by approximately 2 cm patch of upper inner arm skin. Predominantly women, the patients had alopecia areata, totalis or universalis.

This sample's time point: pre-sensitization, week 0. Treatment specified: therapeutic diphenylcyclopropenone sensitization with weekly scalp DPC. The germline V gene has CDR1 MNHEY and CDR2 SVGAGI. The trim removed 7 bases at V and 6 bases at J, leaving 9 bases unmatched. This CDR3 has 14 amino acids. The V and J genes are TRBV6-5 and TRBJ1-2; TRBD1 aligns across 9 bases. The source is a man aged 35-49 years with alopecia areata. Some clones in this sample may be carry-over from other donors' samples. The sample in question was whole blood, obtained in connection with sensitization to the hapten diphenylcyclopropenone (DPC). As DNA, the CDR3 is TGTGCCAGCACCAGCGGGGACAGGGTTAATGGCTACACCTTC. Residues: CASTSGDRVNGYTF.